The T cell receptor (beta chain) described here comes from a study of CD8 T cells in ankylosing spondylitis. In TCRdb, the 5' RACE reads were re-called with MiXCR into one record per CDR3 protein. The profile shows about 840,000 distinct CDR3 sequences, about 11% of them singletons. General study points: For ankylosing spondylitis blood, a TCR beta motif of seven to nine highly homologous variants appeared characteristic.

In regard to this clonotype: The antigen is not known.

Germline CDR1 is SGHRS and CDR2 is YFSETQ. V was clipped by 7 bases and J by 5 bases, with 12 bases between them. This CDR3 has 12 residues. The sample comprised blood, either unsorted or a sorted T cell fraction (not recorded which). The V call is TRBV5-1, the J call TRBJ2-5, with a tentative D call TRBD1 (7 bases). The TCR was taken from a male donor with ankylosing spondylitis. CDR3 protein: CASGPGGETQYF. In DNA, the CDR3 is TGCGCCAGCGGCCCAGGGGGGGAGACCCAGTACTTC. The entire variable domain, with the rest obtained from reference TRBV5-1 and TRBJ2-5, is as follows: KAGVTQTPRYLIKTRGQQVTLSCSPISGHRSVSWYQQTPGQGLQFLFEYFSETQRNKGNFPGRFSGRQFSNSRSEMNVSTLELGDSALYLCASGPGGETQYFGPGTRLLVL.